Presented here are 18 T cell receptor beta chains from one specimen sequenced in a study of CD8 T cells in ankylosing spondylitis. Study-level results: Among TCR beta sequences, a motif of fewer than 10 highly homologous variants appeared characteristic of ankylosing spondylitis blood.

Their specific antigens are unknown. TCRdb recomputed calls from the 5' RACE reads with MiXCR, one row per CDR3 protein. Of about 480,000 distinct CDR3 sequences listed, over 15% were seen once; the top ten hold approximately 0.93%. Sequenced: blood, either unsorted or a sorted T cell fraction (not recorded which). All receptors come from a male donor with ankylosing spondylitis.

This clonotype was counted a few times. The V call is TRBV11-2, the J call TRBJ2-3; possible D gene TRBD2, 5 bases. Trimming removed 5 bases at V and 5 bases at J, with 8 bases between. There are 12 residues in the CDR3. Germline V lookup: CDR1 SGHAT, CDR2 FQNNGV. The CDR3 region has the DNA TGTGCCAGCAGCCCAGCGGAAGATACGCAGTATTTT. As protein: CASSPAEDTQYF. The whole variable domain, remainder taken from reference TRBV11-2 and TRBJ2-3, is EAGVAQSPRYKIIEKRQSVAFWCNPISGHATLYWYQQILGQGPKLLIQFQNNGVVDDSQLPKDRFSAERLKGVDSTLKIQPAKLEDSAVYLCASSPAEDTQYFGPGTRLTVL.

This clonotype was detected only a few times. The chain couples TRBV27 to TRBJ1-2, with D unclear. The CDR3 is 16 residues long. V was cut by 1 base and J by 0 bases, with 12 bases left in between. Germline CDR1 and CDR2: MNHEY and SMNVEV (reference sequence). The DNA for the CDR3 is TGTGCCAGCAGTTTATTCGGGGAACCCTCTAACTATGGCTACACCTTC. Amino acids: CASSLFGEPSNYGYTF.

This clonotype turned up a few times. The chain uses TRBV2 and TRBJ2-7, with 9 bases lining up with TRBD1. Germline V gene lookup returns CDR1 SNHLY and CDR2 FYNNEI. V shed 7 bases, J shed 4 bases, and the junction held 8 bases outside the gene matches. The CDR3 consists of 14 residues. The DNA of the CDR3 is TGTGCCAGCACCGGACAGGGGTTTCCATACGAGCAGTACTTC. Translating it yields CASTGQGFPYEQYF.

The CDR3 loop reads CASSGGWGFYEQYF. CDR3 nucleotides: TGCGCCAGCAGCGGAGGCTGGGGCTTCTACGAGCAGTACTTC. This chain links TRBV5-1 with TRBJ2-7; either TRBD1 or TRBD2 may fit D (5 bases each). The CDR3 extends over 14 amino acids. V lost 4 bases, J lost 3 bases, and 14 bases lay in between. The germline gives CDR1 SGHRS, CDR2 YFSETQ.

This clonotype has more than one count but fewer than ten. This chain links TRBV6-1 with TRBJ1-1, with D maybe TRBD1 (5 bases). The CDR3 contains 14 residues. Germline CDR1 is MNHNS and CDR2 is SASEGT. Trimming shortened V by 1 base and J by 6 bases, and 12 bases separated the two germline ends. The CDR3 nucleotides are TGTGCCAGCAGTGAAGGGGGCACAAGCCCTGAAGCTTTCTTT. This sequence encodes CASSEGGTSPEAFF.

The CDR3 spells CASRYSDSSYNEQFF. The CDR3 nucleotides read TGCGCCAGCCGGTACTCCGACAGCTCCTACAATGAGCAGTTCTTC. The chain uses TRBV5-1 and TRBJ2-1, with TRBD1 as a possible D gene (5 bases). CDR3 length: 15 residues. With 7 bases removed from V and 0 bases from J, the gap between germline ends came to 14 bases. Germline lookup yields CDR1 SGHRS and CDR2 YFSETQ.

As concerns this clonotype: Its ends do not fully match the called genes, so a read error is possible. This chain uses TRBV9 with TRBJ2-3; the D is unclear. The CDR3 sequence is 15 residues long. Per germline, CDR1 SGDLS and CDR2 YYNGEE. The CDR3 DNA reads as TGTACCAGCAGCGCCCGGTTGGGGAGCACAGATACGCAGTATTTT. Protein: CTSSARLGSTDTQYF.

The V gene is TRBV6-5, the J gene TRBJ2-1; TRBD1 might be the D (5 bases). Germline CDR1 MNHEY, CDR2 SVGAGI. This CDR3 comprises 15 residues. Trimming took 2 bases from V and 2 from J, leaving 10 bases between them. The CDR3 region is CASSYGAGTYNEQFF. DNA of the CDR3: TGTGCCAGCAGTTACGGGGCAGGGACCTACAATGAGCAGTTCTTC.

CDR3 protein: CALIRASGTYEQYF. CDR3 nucleotides: TGTGCCCTAATTCGGGCTAGCGGTACCTACGAGCAGTACTTC. The J gene is TRBJ2-7, the V gene TRBV30; TRBD2 matches at 7 bases. Germline CDR1 GTSNPN, CDR2 SVGIG (reference sequence). CDR3 length: 14 amino acids. The trim removed 8 bases at V and 2 bases at J, leaving 12 bases unmatched.

This clonotype has a handful of counts. The V gene is TRBV6-1, the J gene TRBJ1-5, with 7 positions matching TRBD1. Germline V gene sequence: CDR1 MNHNS, CDR2 SASEGT. V lost 5 bases to trimming and J lost 6 bases; unmatched junction nucleotides: 4. The CDR3 totals 13 residues. The CDR3 region has the DNA TGTGCCAGCAGTCTTAGACAGGGTCAGCCCCAGCATTTT. Its translation: CASSLRQGQPQHF.

This clonotype was recorded many times. A junction boundary mismatches the germline segment, possibly from a read error. The chain has TRBV15 and TRBJ1-4; 11 nucleotides agree with TRBD1. CDR3 length: 16 residues. Per germline, CDR1 LNHNV and CDR2 YYDKDF (reference sequence). The CDR3 nucleotides are TGTGCCACCAGCAGAGGAGGACAGGGGGCTAACGAAAAACTGTTTTTT. It yields the protein CATSRGGQGANEKLFF.

The V gene is TRBV18, the J gene TRBJ2-3; 9 bases match TRBD2. This CDR3 region has 16 residues. The J segment lost 6 bases and the V segment lost 3 bases, leaving 10 bases of the junction unmatched. CDR1 KGHSH and CDR2 LQKENI come from the germline V gene. CDR3 DNA: TGTGCCAGCTCACCCCAGCCTAGCGGGATTGCGGATACGCAGTATTTT. It specifies CASSPQPSGIADTQYF.

The chain uses TRBV6-5 and TRBJ1-1; D ambiguous. Germline V gene lookup returns CDR1 MNHEY and CDR2 SVGAGI. The length of the CDR3 is 14 residues. Trimming pared 2 bases from V and 5 bases from J, leaving 12 bases between. CDR3 in amino acids: CASSYHGRETEAFF. The CDR3 nucleotides are TGTGCCAGCAGTTACCATGGACGGGAGACTGAAGCTTTCTTT.

This clonotype occurred once. The V gene is TRBV20-1, the J gene TRBJ1-2; tentatively, D is TRBD1 (6 bases). CDR1 DFQATT and CDR2 SNEGSKA come from the germline V gene (reference sequence). Trimming cost V 6 bases and J 7 bases, with 18 bases left between them. This CDR3 comprises 13 residues. CDR3 coding DNA: TGCAGTGCCCAAGGATGGGGGGGCTCTGGCTACACCTTC. It translates to CSAQGWGGSGYTF.

This chain joins TRBV4-2 and TRBJ1-2, with 8 positions matching TRBD1. Trimming removed 5 bases from V and 5 bases from J; junction bases left unmatched: 4. From germline, CDR1 is LGHNA and CDR2 YNFKEQ. The CDR3 covers 13 residues. CDR3 DNA: TGTGCCAGCAGCTCAACAGGGGGGTATGGCTACACCTTC. Protein sequence: CASSSTGGYGYTF.

The rearrangement links TRBV29-1 to TRBJ2-1; D possibly matches TRBD1 or TRBD2 (6 bases each). CDR3 length: 15 residues. CDR1 and CDR2 from the germline V gene are SQVTM and ANQGSEA. V was shortened by 2 bases and J by 0 bases, with 11 bases between the two germline ends. CDR3 sequence: CSVESEGGSYNEQFF. The CDR3 DNA is TGCAGCGTTGAAAGCGAGGGGGGCTCCTACAATGAGCAGTTCTTC.

The V and J genes are TRBV5-5 and TRBJ1-2; D call uncertain. There are 14 residues in the CDR3. V lost 4 bases and J 8 bases, leaving 18 bases between the germline ends. The germline gives CDR1 SGHKS, CDR2 YYEKEE (reference sequence). The CDR3 here is CASSPSTLAVGYTF. The CDR3 nucleotides read TGTGCCAGCAGCCCCTCGACCCTGGCGGTGGGCTACACCTTC.

The chain carries TRBV12-3 or TRBV12-4 and TRBJ2-5, with TRBD2 identical over 8 bases. The CDR3 is made up of 15 amino acids. Trimming at V came to 0 bases and at J to 5 bases, leaving 5 bases not matched to a gene. The CDR3 region is CASSLAASGLETQYF. The DNA for the CDR3 is TGTGCCAGCAGTTTAGCGGCTAGCGGGTTGGAGACCCAGTACTTC.